The clone carrying this TCR beta chain has just a few counts. Trimming removed 3 bases from V and 3 bases from J; junction bases left unmatched: 7. The CDR3 is made up of 16 amino acids. CDR1 is SNHLY and CDR2 is FYNNEI in the germline V gene. The entry originates in a study of blood T cell repertoires in COVID-19. In the study overall: Sites in the United States, Italy and Spain provided acute and convalescent COVID-19 samples. Nucleic acid was either cDNA or gDNA, and it came from T cells, B-cell-depleted T cells, or PBMCs.

In the original workflow: It was from reference gene primer amplification that nucleated cell counts were estimated. The data were produced by immunoSEQ multiplex PCR, yet TCRdb's version contains in-frame clones alone and is incomplete. The V and J calls and the clone size are those of that table, but D and trimming were determined from the DNA. The sample includes some 200,000 clones, about 80% of them seen just once. The chain combines TRBV2 with TRBJ1-4; 7 positions agree with TRBD1. What was sequenced was peripheral blood. The clonotype was recovered from a woman aged 55-75 years with acute or convalescent COVID-19. The CDR3 sequence: CASSDARGISNEKLFF. The CDR3 bases are TGTGCCAGCAGTGACGCCAGGGGGATATCTAATGAAAAACTGTTTTTT. Combining the CDR3 with reference TRBV2 and TRBJ1-4 gives the whole variable domain EPEVTQTPSHQVTQMGQEVILRCVPISNHLYFYWYRQILGQKVEFLVSFYNNEISEKSEIFDDQFSVERPDGSNFTLKIRSTKLEDSAMYFCASSDARGISNEKLFFGSGTQLSVL.